One sample yielded the 5 T cell receptor beta chains listed below, sequenced in a study of CD8+ T cells in alopecia areata. cDNA reverse transcribed from extracted RNA served as the sequencing template. The repertoire was sequenced with immunoSEQ multiplex PCR; TCRdb's copy has only in-frame clones and lacks some. The table shows approximately 210,000 clones, with around 43% occurring only once. Treatment specified: oral pan-JAK inhibitor, 5-10 mg twice daily. Source: CD4+ T cells sorted from blood, taken around week 36, from a patient treated with tofacitinib. The receptors stem from a human donor with alopecia areata.

This rearrangement joins TRBV5-1 to TRBJ2-1; D call uncertain. Germline V gene data show CDR1 as SGHRS and CDR2 as YFSETQ. This CDR3 comprises 11 residues. Trimming took 2 bases from V and 9 from J, leaving 6 bases between them. CDR3 residues: CASSFGVEQFF. CDR3 coding DNA: TGCGCCAGCAGCTTTGGGGTTGAGCAGTTCTTC. The whole variable domain, remainder taken from reference TRBV5-1 and TRBJ2-1, is KAGVTQTPRYLIKTRGQQVTLSCSPISGHRSVSWYQQTPGQGLQFLFEYFSETQRNKGNFPGRFSGRQFSNSRSEMNVSTLELGDSALYLCASSFGVEQFFGPGTRLTVL.

J is TRBJ2-3 and V is TRBV25-1; TRBD2 might be the D (5 bases). The CDR3 sequence is 15 residues long. Between the trimmed V and J ends, which lost 6 bases and 2 bases, there was a span of 15 bases. From germline, CDR1 is MGHDK and CDR2 SYGVNS. The CDR3 loop is CASSLRERYTDTQYF. Written as DNA, the CDR3 is TGTGCCAGCAGCCTGAGGGAAAGGTACACAGATACGCAGTATTTT. The entire variable domain, with the rest obtained from reference TRBV25-1 and TRBJ2-3, is as follows: EADIYQTPRYLVIGTGKKITLECSQTMGHDKMYWYQQDPGMELHLIHYSYGVNSTEKGDLSSESTVSRIRTEHFPLTLESARPSHTSQYLCASSLRERYTDTQYFGPGTRLTVL.

The chain employs TRBV6-5 and TRBJ1-2, with D hard to call. Trimming left V 2 bases short and J 8 bases short, with 12 bases between. Germline CDR1 MNHEY, CDR2 SVGAGI. There are 13 residues in the CDR3. The CDR3 here is CASSYLRADGYTF. The CDR3 nucleotides are TGTGCCAGCAGTTACCTGCGGGCAGACGGCTACACCTTC.

This sequence joins TRBV7-9 and TRBJ1-2; no clear D gene. Per the germline V gene, CDR1 is SEHNR and CDR2 is FQNEAQ (reference sequence). This CDR3 has 15 residues. V was clipped by 1 base and J by 4 bases, with 13 bases between them. The CDR3 DNA follows: TGTGCCAGCAGCTTAGAAGGTGGACGCATCTATGGCTACACCTTC. It is translated as CASSLEGGRIYGYTF.

This clone was found a few times. The V call is TRBV29-1, the J call TRBJ1-2, with D possibly matching TRBD1 (6 bases). V was pared by 1 base and J by 9 bases, with 9 bases between. Germline loops: CDR1 SQVTM, CDR2 ANQGSEA. This CDR3 is 11 amino acids long. The CDR3 region has the DNA TGCAGCGTTGAAGGGGACAAGCGCTACACCTTC. This gives the protein CSVEGDKRYTF.